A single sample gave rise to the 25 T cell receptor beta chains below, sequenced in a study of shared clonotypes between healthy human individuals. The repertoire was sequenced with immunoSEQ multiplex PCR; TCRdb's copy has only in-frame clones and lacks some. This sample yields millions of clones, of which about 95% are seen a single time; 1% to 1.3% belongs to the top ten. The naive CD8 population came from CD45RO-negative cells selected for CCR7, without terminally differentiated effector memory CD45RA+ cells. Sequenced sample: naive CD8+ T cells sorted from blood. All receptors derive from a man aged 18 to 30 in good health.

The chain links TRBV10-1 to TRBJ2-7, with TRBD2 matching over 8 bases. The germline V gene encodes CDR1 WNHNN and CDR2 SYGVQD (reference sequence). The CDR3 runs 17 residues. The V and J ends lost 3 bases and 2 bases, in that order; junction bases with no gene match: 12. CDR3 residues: CASSDGEAGATTYEQYF. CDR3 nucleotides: TGCGCCAGCAGTGATGGGGAAGCGGGAGCGACCACCTACGAGCAGTACTTC.

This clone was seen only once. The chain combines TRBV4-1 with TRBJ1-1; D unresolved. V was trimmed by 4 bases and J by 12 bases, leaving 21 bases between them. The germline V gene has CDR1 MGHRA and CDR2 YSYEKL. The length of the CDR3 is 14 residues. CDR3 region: CASSLLEGTTGSFF. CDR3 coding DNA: TGCGCCAGCAGCCTCCTAGAAGGCACTACCGGATCTTTCTTT.

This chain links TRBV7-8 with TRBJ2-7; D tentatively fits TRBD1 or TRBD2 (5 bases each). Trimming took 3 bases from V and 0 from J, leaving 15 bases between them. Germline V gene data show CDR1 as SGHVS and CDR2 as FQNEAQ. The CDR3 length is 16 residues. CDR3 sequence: CASSFLEGRFSYEQYF. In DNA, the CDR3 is TGTGCCAGCAGCTTTCTCGAGGGACGGTTCTCCTACGAGCAGTACTTC. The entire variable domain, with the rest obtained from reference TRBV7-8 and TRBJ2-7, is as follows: GAGVSQSPRYKVAKRGQDVALRCDPISGHVSLFWYQQALGQGPEFLTYFQNEAQLDKSGLPSDRFFAERPEGSVSTLKIQRTQQEDSAVYLCASSFLEGRFSYEQYFGPGTRLTVT.

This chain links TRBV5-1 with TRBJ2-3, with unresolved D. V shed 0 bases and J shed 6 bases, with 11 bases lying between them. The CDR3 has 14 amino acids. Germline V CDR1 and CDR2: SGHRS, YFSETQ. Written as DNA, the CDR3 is TGCGCCAGCAGCTTGGAAGGCCCAGAGGATACGCAGTATTTT. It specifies CASSLEGPEDTQYF.

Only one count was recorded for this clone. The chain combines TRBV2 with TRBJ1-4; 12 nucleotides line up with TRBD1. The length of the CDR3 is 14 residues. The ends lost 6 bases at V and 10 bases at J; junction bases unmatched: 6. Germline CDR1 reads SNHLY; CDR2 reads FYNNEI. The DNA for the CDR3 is TGTGCCAGCAGAGAGGGGACAGGGGGCGGAAAACTGTTTTTT. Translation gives CASREGTGGGKLFF.

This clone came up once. The CDR3 loop is CASSYTGASEQFF. The DNA of the CDR3 is TGTGCCAGCAGTTATACAGGGGCGAGTGAGCAGTTCTTC. The chain employs TRBV6-5 and TRBJ2-1; 7 bases match TRBD1. CDR1 and CDR2 (germline): MNHEY, SVGAGI. This CDR3 spans 13 amino acids. With V trimmed by 3 bases and J by 9 bases, 5 bases remained unmatched.

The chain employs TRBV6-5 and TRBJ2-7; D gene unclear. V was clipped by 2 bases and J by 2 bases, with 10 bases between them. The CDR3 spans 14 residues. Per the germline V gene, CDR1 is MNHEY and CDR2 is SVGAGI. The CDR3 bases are TGTGCCAGCAGTTACGGCCGCACAACCTACGAGCAGTACTTC. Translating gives CASSYGRTTYEQYF.

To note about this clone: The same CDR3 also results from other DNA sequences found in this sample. The DNA for the CDR3 is TGTGCCAGTTCACTAGCGGGAGCTTACAATGAGCAGTTCTTC. This sequence encodes CASSLAGAYNEQFF. The chain uses TRBV7-2 and TRBJ2-1; TRBD2 agrees at 11 bases. This CDR3 region has 14 residues. V lost 9 bases and J lost 4; bases outside the gene matches: 5. CDR1 is SGHTA and CDR2 is FQGNSA in the germline V gene.

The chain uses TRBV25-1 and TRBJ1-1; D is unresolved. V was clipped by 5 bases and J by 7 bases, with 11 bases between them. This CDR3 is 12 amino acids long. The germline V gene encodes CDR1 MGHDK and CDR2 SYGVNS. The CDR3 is CASSLGSVEAFF. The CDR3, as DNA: TGTGCCAGCAGTCTAGGTTCTGTTGAAGCTTTCTTT. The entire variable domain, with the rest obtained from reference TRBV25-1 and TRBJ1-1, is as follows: EADIYQTPRYLVIGTGKKITLECSQTMGHDKMYWYQQDPGMELHLIHYSYGVNSTEKGDLSSESTVSRIRTEHFPLTLESARPSHTSQYLCASSLGSVEAFFGQGTRLTVV.

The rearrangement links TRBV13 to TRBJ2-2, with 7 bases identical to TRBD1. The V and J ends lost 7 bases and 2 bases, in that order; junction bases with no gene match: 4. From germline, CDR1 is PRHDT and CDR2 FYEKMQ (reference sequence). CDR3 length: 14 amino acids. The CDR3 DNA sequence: TGTGCCAGCACCAGGACAGGCAACACCGGGGAGCTGTTTTTT. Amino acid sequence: CASTRTGNTGELFF.

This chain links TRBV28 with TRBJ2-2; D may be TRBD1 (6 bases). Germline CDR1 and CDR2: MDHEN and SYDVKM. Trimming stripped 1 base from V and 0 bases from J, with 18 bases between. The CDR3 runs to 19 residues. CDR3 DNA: TGTGCCAGCAGTTTATCTCCGCTAGACAGGCGCGCGAACACCGGGGAGCTGTTTTTT. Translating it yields CASSLSPLDRRANTGELFF.

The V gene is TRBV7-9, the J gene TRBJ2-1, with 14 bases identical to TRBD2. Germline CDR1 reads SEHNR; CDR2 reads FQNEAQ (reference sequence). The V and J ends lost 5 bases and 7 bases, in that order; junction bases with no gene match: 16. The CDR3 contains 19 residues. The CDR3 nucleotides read TGTGCCAGCAGCCGCAGCTTTGAAGGGACTAGCGGGAGTTGGAATGAGCAGTTCTTC. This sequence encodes CASSRSFEGTSGSWNEQFF.

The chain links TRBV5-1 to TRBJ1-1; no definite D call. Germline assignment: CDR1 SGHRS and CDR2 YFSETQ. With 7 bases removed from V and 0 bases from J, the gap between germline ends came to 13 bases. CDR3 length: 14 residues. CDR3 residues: CASVQDPMNTEAFF. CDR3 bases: TGCGCCAGCGTGCAAGACCCCATGAACACTGAAGCTTTCTTT.

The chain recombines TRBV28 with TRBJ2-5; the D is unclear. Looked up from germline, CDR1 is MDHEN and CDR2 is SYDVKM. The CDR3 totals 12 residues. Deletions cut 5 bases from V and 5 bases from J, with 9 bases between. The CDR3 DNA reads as TGTGCCAGCAGTAGAGTAATCGAGACCCAGTACTTC. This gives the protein CASSRVIETQYF.

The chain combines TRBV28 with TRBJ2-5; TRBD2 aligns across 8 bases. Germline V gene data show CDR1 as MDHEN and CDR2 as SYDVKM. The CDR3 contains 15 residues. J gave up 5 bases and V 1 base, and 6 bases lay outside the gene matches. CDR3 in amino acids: CASSLYPGGLETQYF. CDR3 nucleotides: TGTGCCAGCAGTTTATATCCGGGGGGGCTGGAGACCCAGTACTTC.

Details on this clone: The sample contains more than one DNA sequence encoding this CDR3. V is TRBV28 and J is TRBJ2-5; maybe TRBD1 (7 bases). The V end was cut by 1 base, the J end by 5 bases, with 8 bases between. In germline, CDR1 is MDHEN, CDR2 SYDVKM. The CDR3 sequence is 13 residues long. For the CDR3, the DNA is TGTGCCAGCAGTTTATCAGGGGGGGAGACCCAGTACTTC. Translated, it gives CASSLSGGETQYF.

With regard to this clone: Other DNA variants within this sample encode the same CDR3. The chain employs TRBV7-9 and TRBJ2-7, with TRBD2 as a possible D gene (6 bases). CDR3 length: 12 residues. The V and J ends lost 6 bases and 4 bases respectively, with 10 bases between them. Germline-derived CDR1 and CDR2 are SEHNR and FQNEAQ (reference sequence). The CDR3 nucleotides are TGTGCCAGCAGGGCGGGAACTTACGAGCAGTACTTC. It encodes CASRAGTYEQYF.

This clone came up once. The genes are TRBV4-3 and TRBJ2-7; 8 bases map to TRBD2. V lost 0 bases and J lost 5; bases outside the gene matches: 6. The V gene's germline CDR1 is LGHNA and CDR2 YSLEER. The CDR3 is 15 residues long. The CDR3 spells CASSQDGLREDEQYF. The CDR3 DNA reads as TGCGCCAGCAGCCAAGATGGGCTGCGGGAGGACGAGCAGTACTTC.

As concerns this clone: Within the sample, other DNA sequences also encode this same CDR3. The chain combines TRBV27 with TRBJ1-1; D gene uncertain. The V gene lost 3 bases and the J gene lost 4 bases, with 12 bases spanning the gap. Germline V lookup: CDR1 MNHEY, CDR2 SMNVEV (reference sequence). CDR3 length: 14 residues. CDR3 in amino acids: CASSFRGWGTEAFF. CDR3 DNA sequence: TGTGCCAGCAGTTTTCGGGGATGGGGCACTGAAGCTTTCTTT.

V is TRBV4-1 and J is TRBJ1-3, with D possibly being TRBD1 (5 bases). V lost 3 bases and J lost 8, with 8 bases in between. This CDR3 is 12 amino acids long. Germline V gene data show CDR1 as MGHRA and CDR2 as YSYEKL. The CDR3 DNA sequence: TGCGCCAGCAGCCACCAGGGCGACACCATATATTTT. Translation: CASSHQGDTIYF.

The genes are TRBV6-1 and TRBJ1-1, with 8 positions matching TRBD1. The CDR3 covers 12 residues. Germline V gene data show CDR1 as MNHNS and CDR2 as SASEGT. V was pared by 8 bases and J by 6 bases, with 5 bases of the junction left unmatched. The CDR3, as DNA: TGTGCCAGCTCAACAGGGGGGCCTGAAGCTTTCTTT. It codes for CASSTGGPEAFF.

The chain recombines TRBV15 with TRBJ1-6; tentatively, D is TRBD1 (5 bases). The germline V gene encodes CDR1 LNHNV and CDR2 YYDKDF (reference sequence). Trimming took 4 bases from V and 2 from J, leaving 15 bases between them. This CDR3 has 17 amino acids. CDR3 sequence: CATSTRELGPYNSPLHF. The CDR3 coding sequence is TGTGCCACCAGCACCAGGGAATTAGGGCCCTATAATTCACCCCTCCACTTT.

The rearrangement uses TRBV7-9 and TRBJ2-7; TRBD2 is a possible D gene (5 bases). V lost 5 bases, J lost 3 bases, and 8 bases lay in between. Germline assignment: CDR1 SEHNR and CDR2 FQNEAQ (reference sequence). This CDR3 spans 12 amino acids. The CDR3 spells CASSGGNYEQYF. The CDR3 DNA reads TGTGCCAGCAGCGGAGGAAACTACGAGCAGTACTTC.

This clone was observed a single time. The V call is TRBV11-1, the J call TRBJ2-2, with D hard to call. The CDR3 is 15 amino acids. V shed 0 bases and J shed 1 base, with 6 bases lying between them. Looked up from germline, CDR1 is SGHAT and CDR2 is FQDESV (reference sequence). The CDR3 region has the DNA TGTGCCAGCAGCTTAGCTGGGGTGAACACCGGGGAGCTGTTTTTT. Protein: CASSLAGVNTGELFF.

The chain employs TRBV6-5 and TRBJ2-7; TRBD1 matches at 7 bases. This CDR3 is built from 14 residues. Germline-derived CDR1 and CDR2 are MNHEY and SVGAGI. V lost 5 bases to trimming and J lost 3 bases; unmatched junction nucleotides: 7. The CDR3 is CASSHRGPVYEQYF. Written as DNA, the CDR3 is TGTGCCAGCAGTCACAGGGGCCCAGTCTACGAGCAGTACTTC.